Below, 30 T cell receptor beta chains from the same sample are listed, as sequenced in a study of beta chain features in type 1 diabetes. What was sequenced were expressed TCRB transcripts, since all of the isolated RNA had been reverse transcribed. Sequencing used immunoSEQ multiplex PCR; TCRdb keeps in-frame clones, though not all of them. This sample has 600,000 to 650,000 clones, with roughly 15% found just once. The sample was naive CD4+ T cells from blood. These receptors were obtained from a young man in good health.

CDR3 protein: CSVVRQETQYF. CDR3 DNA: TGCAGCGTTGTACGGCAAGAGACCCAGTACTTC. This chain links TRBV29-1 with TRBJ2-5; D is uncertain. V lost 4 bases and J lost 2, with 5 bases in between. CDR1 is SQVTM, CDR2 ANQGSEA, per germline. The CDR3 is 11 amino acids.

The CDR3 protein is CATSGPGASSYNSPLHF. CDR3 DNA: TGTGCCACCAGCGGTCCTGGGGCGAGCTCCTATAATTCACCCCTCCACTTT. The chain carries TRBV15 and TRBJ1-6, with D tentatively TRBD1 (5 bases). Germline V CDR1 and CDR2: LNHNV, YYDKDF (reference sequence). CDR3 size: 17 residues. The V end was cut by 5 bases, the J end by 0 bases, with 14 bases between. Together with reference TRBV15 and TRBJ1-6, the CDR3 gives the full variable domain: DAMVIQNPRYQVTQFGKPVTLSCSQTLNHNVMYWYQQKSSQAPKLLFHYYDKDFNNEADTPDNFQSRRPNTSFCFLDIRSPGLGDTAMYLCATSGPGASSYNSPLHFGNGTRLTVT.

The sample holds many counts of this clone. The chain is built from TRBV15 and TRBJ2-1; 8 positions match TRBD1. The CDR3 is 14 amino acids. The J segment lost 8 bases and the V segment lost 0 bases, leaving 3 bases of the junction unmatched. Per the germline V gene, CDR1 is LNHNV and CDR2 is YYDKDF (reference sequence). CDR3 residues: CATSRDRQGYEQFF. The CDR3, as DNA: TGTGCCACCAGCAGAGATCGACAGGGGTATGAGCAGTTCTTC.

This clone occurred a few times. This chain connects TRBV5-1 to TRBJ2-1; a possible D gene is TRBD2 (5 bases). V lost 2 bases and J lost 3, with 21 bases in between. There are 18 residues in the CDR3. Germline CDR1 and CDR2: SGHRS and YFSETQ. The CDR3 region has the DNA TGCGCCAGCAGCTTAGGAACGAGTACGGGAATCGTCTACAATGAGCAGTTCTTC. It yields the protein CASSLGTSTGIVYNEQFF.

The V call is TRBV10-2, the J call TRBJ2-7, with D maybe TRBD1 (5 bases). V was pared by 0 bases and J by 2 bases, with 11 bases between. Germline loops: CDR1 WSHSY, CDR2 SAAADI. The CDR3 spans 15 residues. The CDR3 is CASSESSGRAYEQYF. CDR3 nucleotides: TGCGCCAGCAGTGAGTCGAGTGGCAGGGCCTACGAGCAGTACTTC.

This clone was observed a few times. The chain links TRBV6-1 to TRBJ2-5; TRBD1 is a possible D gene (7 bases). Trimming removed 3 bases from V and 7 bases from J, with 12 bases in between. CDR3 length: 13 amino acids. Germline lookup yields CDR1 MNHNS and CDR2 SASEGT. The CDR3, as DNA: TGTGCCAGCAGTGAGCCAGGGGGAGGGACCCAGTACTTC. The encoded protein is CASSEPGGGTQYF.

This clone has a handful of counts. The rearrangement joins TRBV9 to TRBJ2-3; 10 bases agree with TRBD2. This CDR3 region has 17 residues. CDR1 and CDR2 from the germline V gene are SGDLS and YYNGEE. V shed 4 bases and J 1 base; nucleotides not matched to a gene: 9. The CDR3 sequence is CASSPRSSGRGTDTQYF. CDR3 in DNA: TGTGCCAGCAGCCCGCGATCTAGCGGGAGAGGCACAGATACGCAGTATTTT.

V usage is TRBV15 and J usage is TRBJ1-1, with D perhaps matching TRBD1 (6 bases). Germline V gene sequence: CDR1 LNHNV, CDR2 YYDKDF (reference sequence). The germline V and J ends were trimmed by 0 bases and 8 bases, with 10 bases remaining between them. This CDR3 spans 13 amino acids. CDR3 amino acids: CATSRDRTAEAFF. CDR3 sequence (DNA): TGTGCCACCAGCAGAGACCGGACAGCCGAAGCTTTCTTT.

The rearrangement links TRBV7-9 to TRBJ2-5; 12 bases align to TRBD2. J lost 5 bases, V lost 5 bases, and 6 bases had no gene match. Germline CDR1 and CDR2: SEHNR and FQNEAQ (reference sequence). The CDR3 consists of 15 residues. CDR3 region: CASSPLAGGGETQYF. CDR3 nucleotide sequence: TGTGCCAGCAGCCCCCTAGCGGGGGGGGGTGAGACCCAGTACTTC.

The V call is TRBV5-1, the J call TRBJ1-6; 8 bases line up with TRBD1. Losses at the gene ends were 0 bases for V and 11 bases for J; bases not matched to a gene: 7. CDR1 and CDR2 (germline): SGHRS, YFSETQ. This CDR3 has 15 residues. CDR3 DNA sequence: TGCGCCAGCAGCTTGGCCGGACAGGGCCGGGCACCCCTCCACTTT. Protein product: CASSLAGQGRAPLHF.

The chain employs TRBV5-4 and TRBJ2-3; D is perhaps TRBD1 (5 bases). The CDR3 is 12 residues long. V shed 10 bases and J shed 9 bases, with 18 bases lying between them. Germline V gene lookup returns CDR1 SGHNT and CDR2 YYREEE (reference sequence). The CDR3 DNA sequence: TGTGCCGGGTCCGAAACCTGGGGCACGCAGTATTTT. Translating gives CAGSETWGTQYF. The full variable domain, its missing parts supplied by reference TRBV5-4 and TRBJ2-3, is ETGVTQSPTHLIKTRGQQVTLRCSSQSGHNTVSWYQQALGQGPQFIFQYYREEENGRGNFPPRFSGLQFPNYSSELNVNALELDDSALYLCAGSETWGTQYFGPGTRLTVL.

This chain joins TRBV6-5 and TRBJ1-1; tentatively, D is TRBD1 (5 bases). V dropped 5 bases and J dropped 0 bases, with 7 bases sitting between them. Germline CDR1 reads MNHEY; CDR2 reads SVGAGI. This CDR3 is 13 amino acids long. The CDR3 bases are TGTGCCAGCAGTCAACAGGTGAACACTGAAGCTTTCTTT. Translated: CASSQQVNTEAFF.

The chain carries TRBV7-9 and TRBJ2-7; D assignment may be TRBD1 or TRBD2 (5 bases each). Germline CDR1 reads SEHNR; CDR2 reads FQNEAQ (reference sequence). With 7 bases removed from V and 0 bases from J, the gap between germline ends came to 16 bases. This CDR3 spans 15 amino acids. CDR3 sequence (DNA): TGTGCCAGCAACTCTTATGGGACCCCCTCCTACGAGCAGTACTTC. Translated, it gives CASNSYGTPSYEQYF.

The chain carries TRBV29-1 and TRBJ2-7; 7 positions match TRBD2. The trim removed 7 bases at V and 6 bases at J, leaving 12 bases unmatched. CDR3 length equals 13 residues. Germline V lookup: CDR1 SQVTM, CDR2 ANQGSEA. The chain's CDR3 is CSADLGGGGEQYF. The CDR3 bases are TGCAGCGCCGATTTGGGCGGGGGAGGCGAGCAGTACTTC.

The chain is built from TRBV4-3 and TRBJ2-1; TRBD2 matches at 8 bases. Germline V gene sequence: CDR1 LGHNA, CDR2 YSLEER. Trimming cost V 1 base and J 7 bases; bases outside gene matches: 9. The CDR3 extends over 16 amino acids. The CDR3, as DNA: TGCGCCAGCAGCCAAGGTGGCGGGGGGCGGAGAAATGAGCAGTTCTTC. Translated: CASSQGGGGRRNEQFF.

This chain links TRBV5-1 with TRBJ1-3; D is ambiguous. The CDR3 runs to 15 residues. CDR1 is SGHRS and CDR2 is YFSETQ in the germline V gene. Trimming left V 0 bases short and J 4 bases short, with 11 bases between. In DNA, the CDR3 is TGCGCCAGCAGCTTGGAAGCCGGCACGGGAAACACCATATATTTT. Translating gives CASSLEAGTGNTIYF.

The gene calls are TRBV9 and TRBJ1-1, with 7 bases lining up with TRBD1. After removal of 0 bases from V and 4 bases from J, the junction contained 9 bases not matched to a gene. Germline CDR1 reads SGDLS; CDR2 reads YYNGEE. CDR3 size: 16 residues. The CDR3 DNA sequence: TGTGCCAGCAGCGTAGCTCCAAACAGGGGTGGCACTGAAGCTTTCTTT. This gives the protein CASSVAPNRGGTEAFF.

The chain has TRBV30 and TRBJ2-3, with TRBD2 identical over 7 bases. CDR1 is GTSNPN, CDR2 SVGIG, per germline (reference sequence). The trim removed 0 bases at V and 1 base at J, leaving 10 bases unmatched. The CDR3 is made up of 17 amino acids. CDR3 sequence (DNA): TGTGCCTGGAGTGTCAAACGAACGACTAGCCGCACAGATACGCAGTATTTT. This encodes CAWSVKRTTSRTDTQYF.

This clone has only a few counts. V is TRBV28 and J is TRBJ2-2; 11 bases fit TRBD2. Germline V CDR1 and CDR2: MDHEN, SYDVKM. CDR3 length: 16 residues. Losses at the gene ends were 6 bases for V and 6 bases for J; bases not matched to a gene: 9. The CDR3 spells CASRLRGTSGSGELFF. CDR3 sequence (DNA): TGTGCCAGCAGACTACGAGGGACTAGCGGATCCGGGGAGCTGTTTTTT.

The chain uses TRBV4-3 and TRBJ2-7, with D possibly being TRBD1 (5 bases). In germline, CDR1 is LGHNA, CDR2 YSLEER. V was clipped by 8 bases and J by 0 bases, with 14 bases between them. The CDR3 totals 14 residues. In DNA form, the CDR3 reads TGCGCCAGCTCTAGGGGAATCGGCTCCTACGAGCAGTACTTC. It translates to CASSRGIGSYEQYF.

The V and J genes are TRBV7-9 and TRBJ2-5; possible D gene TRBD2, 5 bases. The CDR3 loop spans 13 amino acids. V lost 7 bases to trimming and J lost 2 bases, with 11 bases between them. The germline V gene has CDR1 SEHNR and CDR2 FQNEAQ (reference sequence). CDR3 bases: TGTGCCAGCATCCGGGGTGGACAAGAGACCCAGTACTTC. Protein sequence: CASIRGGQETQYF.

This clone is a singleton in its sample. The chain links TRBV7-2 to TRBJ2-5; no definite D call. Germline V lookup: CDR1 SGHTA, CDR2 FQGNSA. The length of the CDR3 is 14 residues. Trimming removed 2 bases from V and 11 bases from J, with 18 bases in between. CDR3 in amino acids: CASSLMGLAEEQYF. As DNA, the CDR3 is TGTGCCAGCAGCTTAATGGGATTGGCAGAAGAGCAGTACTTC.

This clone was recorded a few times. The genes are TRBV29-1 and TRBJ2-7; TRBD2 is a possible D gene (6 bases). Trimming took 6 bases from V and 5 from J, leaving 14 bases between them. This CDR3 region has 12 residues. In germline, CDR1 is SQVTM, CDR2 ANQGSEA. The CDR3 DNA reads as TGCAGCGTGGCCGGGGGTGGGGACGAGCAGTACTTC. Translation: CSVAGGGDEQYF.

This clone has just a few counts. The chain uses TRBV7-9 and TRBJ1-3; D is undetermined. CDR3 length equals 15 residues. V was trimmed by 10 bases and J by 0 bases, leaving 16 bases between them. The germline V gene has CDR1 SEHNR and CDR2 FQNEAQ (reference sequence). CDR3 sequence reads: CATDIQTGSGNTIYF. CDR3 in DNA: TGTGCCACCGATATCCAGACGGGCTCTGGAAACACCATATATTTT.

This clone occurred a few times. The CDR3 here is CASGQMVGPHQPQHF. The CDR3 DNA reads as TGTGCCAGCGGCCAGATGGTGGGGCCGCACCAGCCCCAGCATTTT. The rearrangement links TRBV28 to TRBJ1-5, with D maybe TRBD1 (5 bases). CDR3 size: 15 residues. The germline V gene has CDR1 MDHEN and CDR2 SYDVKM. Trimming cost V 8 bases and J 7 bases, with 21 bases left between them.

V and J are TRBV5-4 and TRBJ1-2, with D unresolved. The V end lost 0 bases, the J end lost 8 bases, and 11 bases lay between the germline ends. The germline CDR1 and CDR2 sequences are SGHNT and YYREEE (reference sequence). The CDR3 totals 13 residues. The CDR3 spells CASSLVSARGYTF. The CDR3 coding sequence is TGTGCCAGCAGCTTGGTGTCGGCGCGGGGCTACACCTTC.

J is TRBJ2-7 and V is TRBV18; tentatively, D is TRBD2 (6 bases). Germline V CDR1 and CDR2: KGHSH, LQKENI. The V and J ends lost 1 base and 1 base respectively, with 11 bases between them. This CDR3 is built from 15 residues. Here the CDR3 reads CASSPRTITSYEQYF. In nucleotides, the CDR3 is TGTGCCAGCTCACCACGGACTATTACTTCCTACGAGCAGTACTTC.

The J gene is TRBJ2-7, the V gene TRBV7-6; 9 bases match TRBD1. The CDR3 is made up of 16 amino acids. V was pared by 4 bases and J by 0 bases, with 7 bases of the junction left unmatched. From germline, CDR1 is SGHVS and CDR2 FNYEAQ. The CDR3 is CASSSRRTGVSYEQYF. CDR3 DNA sequence: TGTGCCAGCAGCTCCCGTCGGACAGGGGTCTCCTACGAGCAGTACTTC.

This clone has a handful of counts. V usage is TRBV25-1 and J usage is TRBJ1-4; D ambiguous. This CDR3 is 12 amino acids long. V lost 11 bases and J 4 bases, leaving 11 bases between the germline ends. In germline, CDR1 is MGHDK, CDR2 SYGVNS. The CDR3 DNA sequence: TGTGCCGTAGAGTCCAGTAATGAAAAACTGTTTTTT. Translation: CAVESSNEKLFF. The whole variable domain, remainder taken from reference TRBV25-1 and TRBJ1-4, is EADIYQTPRYLVIGTGKKITLECSQTMGHDKMYWYQQDPGMELHLIHYSYGVNSTEKGDLSSESTVSRIRTEHFPLTLESARPSHTSQYLCAVESSNEKLFFGSGTQLSVL.

This chain uses TRBV9 with TRBJ1-5; D might be TRBD1 (5 bases). The CDR3 is 15 amino acids. Germline CDR1 is SGDLS and CDR2 is YYNGEE. Trimming cost V 3 bases and J 1 base, with 11 bases left between them. This chain's CDR3 is CASSALRESNQPQHF. The CDR3 nucleotides are TGTGCCAGCAGCGCCCTCAGGGAAAGCAATCAGCCCCAGCATTTT.